This passage covers 14 T cell receptor beta chains from one sample sequenced in a study of metastatic and nonmetastatic thyroid tumors. TCRdb re-called clones via MiXCR from the PCR reads. The data hold 35,000 to 45,000 clones, with about 12% observed a single time. No patient had received any treatment before thyroid surgery. The sample was blood. The receptors originated from a male donor with papillary thyroid cancer or a benign thyroid nodule (not recorded which). Some clones in this sample may be carry-over from other donors' samples.

This clone was picked up a small number of times. Mismatch with germline at one junction end may stem from a read error. Other nucleotide sequences in the sample specify the same CDR3. The chain carries TRBV11-2 and TRBJ2-7; D gene ambiguous. The CDR3 runs 15 residues. Germline V lookup: CDR1 SGHAT, CDR2 FQNNGV. CDR3 DNA: TGTGCCAGCAGCTCCCTTACTGTCCGCTCCTACGAACAGTACTTC. Protein: CASSSLTVRSYEQYF.

The chain has TRBV9 and TRBJ1-1; 9 nucleotides align to TRBD1. The length of the CDR3 is 17 residues. V lost 3 bases to trimming and J lost 0 bases; unmatched junction nucleotides: 9. Germline lookup yields CDR1 SGDLS and CDR2 YYNGEE. This CDR3 is CASSDGQGTGMNTEAFF. The DNA for the CDR3 is TGTGCCAGCAGCGACGGACAGGGGACAGGGATGAACACTGAAGCTTTCTTT.

This clone was seen repeatedly, ten times or more. A much larger clone lies one base from this, so it may be a read error. Other nucleotide sequences in the sample specify the same CDR3. This sequence joins TRBV6-1 and TRBJ1-1; D gene ambiguous. Deletions cut 6 bases from V and 7 bases from J, with 9 bases between. Germline V lookup: CDR1 MNHNS, CDR2 SASEGT. The CDR3 sequence is 11 residues long. CDR3 sequence: CASRRQIEAFF. The CDR3 DNA follows: TGTGCCAGCAGAAGGCAGATTGAAGCTTTCTTT.

The chain has TRBV6-5 and TRBJ1-1; perhaps TRBD1 as D (5 bases). Trimming pared 2 bases from V and 10 bases from J, leaving 20 bases between. The CDR3 sequence is 15 residues long. Per the germline V gene, CDR1 is MNHEY and CDR2 is SVGAGI. The CDR3 loop reads CASSYGVLGPGTAFF. CDR3 DNA: TGTGCCAGCAGTTACGGAGTTTTGGGGCCCGGCACAGCTTTCTTT.

This clone was seen at least ten times. The genes are TRBV27 and TRBJ1-1, with TRBD1 as a possible D gene (5 bases). The CDR3 is 14 residues long. The V end was cut by 3 bases, the J end by 4 bases, with 12 bases between. CDR1 and CDR2 (germline): MNHEY, SMNVEV (reference sequence). The CDR3 DNA follows: TGTGCCAGCAGTTTCACGGGACGTCGCACTGAAGCTTTCTTT. Translating it yields CASSFTGRRTEAFF.

This clone has ten or more counts. In nucleotides, the CDR3 is TGCAGTGCTAGAGCCAGAGGGGGGGCCGAGCAGTACTTC. Its translation: CSARARGGAEQYF. The V call is TRBV20-1, the J call TRBJ2-7, with TRBD2 as a possible D gene (7 bases). The CDR3 spans 13 residues. Germline V gene lookup returns CDR1 DFQATT and CDR2 SNEGSKA (reference sequence). Trimming pared 1 base from V and 6 bases from J, leaving 13 bases between.

Many counts were recorded for this clone. The genes are TRBV19 and TRBJ2-4; a possible D gene is TRBD2 (7 bases). Trimming removed 7 bases from V and 5 bases from J, with 18 bases in between. Germline-derived CDR1 and CDR2 are LNHDA and SQIVND (reference sequence). The CDR3 is made up of 15 amino acids. The CDR3 DNA is TGTGCCAGTACCTCTCAAGCGGGACACCAAAACATTCAGTACTTC. It translates to CASTSQAGHQNIQYF.

This clone was seen at least ten times. V usage is TRBV12-3 or TRBV12-4 and J usage is TRBJ2-7; possible D gene TRBD1, 6 bases. The germline V and J ends were trimmed by 0 bases and 4 bases, with 19 bases remaining between them. This CDR3 comprises 17 residues. The CDR3 is CASSLALGPGHTYEQYF. The DNA of the CDR3 is TGTGCCAGCAGTTTAGCCTTAGGTCCGGGACACACTTACGAGCAGTACTTC.

This clone is medium-sized by share. This chain connects TRBV6-2 or TRBV6-3 to TRBJ2-7; D unclear. The V and J ends lost 6 bases and 2 bases respectively, with 17 bases between them. Germline values: CDR1 MNHEY, CDR2 SVGEGT. This CDR3 is 15 amino acids long. CDR3 sequence: CASSNRTEFTYEQYF. The CDR3 region has the DNA TGTGCCAGCAGCAACCGGACGGAATTTACCTACGAGCAGTACTTC.

This chain uses TRBV4-2 with TRBJ2-3, with D tentatively TRBD1 (5 bases). The length of the CDR3 is 20 residues. Germline V gene lookup returns CDR1 LGHNA and CDR2 YNFKEQ. The V end lost 4 bases, the J end lost 4 bases, and 30 bases lay between the germline ends. The CDR3 is CASSRSIQVPATISPDTQYF. The DNA for the CDR3 is TGTGCCAGCAGCCGATCTATACAGGTGCCCGCCACAATCTCCCCAGATACGCAGTATTTT.

This clone showed up many times. This chain links TRBV24-1 with TRBJ1-1; no reliable D call. The V gene's germline CDR1 is KGHDR and CDR2 SFDVKD. The germline V and J ends were trimmed by 4 bases and 7 bases, with 9 bases remaining between them. The length of the CDR3 is 12 residues. The CDR3, as DNA: TGTGCCACCAGTGACCTGGGAGTTGAAGCTTTCTTT. This encodes CATSDLGVEAFF.

There are many counts of this clone. The chain couples TRBV20-1 to TRBJ2-7; 9 bases fit TRBD2. The J segment lost 6 bases and the V segment lost 5 bases, leaving 20 bases of the junction unmatched. The CDR3 length is 17 residues. Germline lookup yields CDR1 DFQATT and CDR2 SNEGSKA (reference sequence). The CDR3: CSALSHFSGSRSGEQYF. In nucleotides, the CDR3 is TGCAGTGCTCTCTCCCATTTTAGCGGGAGTAGATCTGGCGAGCAGTACTTC.

This clone was observed a few times. A much bigger clone sits one base away, suggesting this may be a read error. Other DNA sequences in the sample encode the same CDR3. The V gene is TRBV20-1, the J gene TRBJ2-5; D gene ambiguous. Germline values: CDR1 DFQATT, CDR2 SNEGSKA (reference sequence). The CDR3 spans 14 residues. The V and J ends lost 3 bases and 2 bases respectively, with 13 bases between them. As DNA, the CDR3 is TGCAGTGCTAGGGGGTACACAGAGCAAGAGACCCAGTACTTC. Encoded protein: CSARGYTEQETQYF.

At least ten counts were recorded for this clone. The V and J genes are TRBV28 and TRBJ1-4, with a weak D call TRBD1 (6 bases). This CDR3 has 14 residues. The V gene's germline CDR1 is MDHEN and CDR2 SYDVKM. V was trimmed by 4 bases and J by 7 bases, leaving 13 bases between them. In DNA, the CDR3 is TGTGCCAGCAGTTCGACAGGTCGGGGTGAAAAACTGTTTTTT. Protein sequence: CASSSTGRGEKLFF.